The 5 T cell receptor beta chains below come from one sample, sequenced in a study of T cells in Graves' hyperthyroidism and ophthalmopathy. RNA transcripts yielded amplified TCR beta CDR3 regions. When the TCR CDR3 underwent first-round RT-PCR, the HTBI primer set was used. TCRdb processed the multiplex PCR reads anew with MiXCR; each CDR3 protein has one entry. Here the sample spans approximately 600,000 distinct CDR3 sequences, under 15% being singletons. The specimen was blood. All receptors come from a woman aged 35 to 49 with Graves' ophthalmopathy.

This clonotype came up many times. V usage is TRBV28 and J usage is TRBJ2-7; D gene uncertain. The germline gives CDR1 MDHEN, CDR2 SYDVKM. CDR3 length: 10 residues. The germline V and J ends were trimmed by 5 bases and 7 bases, with 6 bases remaining between them. As DNA, the CDR3 is TGTGCCAGCAGTGGGATGGAGCAGTACTTC. Amino acids: CASSGMEQYF.

This chain connects TRBV20-1 to TRBJ2-3, with 8 bases fitting TRBD2. Germline loops: CDR1 DFQATT, CDR2 SNEGSKA (reference sequence). J lost 4 bases, V lost 3 bases, and 3 bases had no gene match. This CDR3 has 13 amino acids. CDR3 sequence: CSASGRAADTQYF. CDR3 in DNA: TGCAGTGCTAGCGGGAGGGCGGCAGATACGCAGTATTTT.

The chain couples TRBV15 to TRBJ1-1, with D uncertain. With 2 bases removed from V and 1 base from J, the gap between germline ends came to 11 bases. The CDR3 sequence is 15 residues long. Looked up from germline, CDR1 is LNHNV and CDR2 is YYDKDF (reference sequence). The CDR3 reads CATSRPDLWNTEAFF. CDR3 nucleotides: TGTGCCACCAGCAGACCGGACTTATGGAACACTGAAGCTTTCTTT. Full variable domain (remainder filled in from reference TRBV15 and TRBJ1-1): DAMVIQNPRYQVTQFGKPVTLSCSQTLNHNVMYWYQQKSSQAPKLLFHYYDKDFNNEADTPDNFQSRRPNTSFCFLDIRSPGLGDTAMYLCATSRPDLWNTEAFFGQGTRLTVV.

This clonotype was observed a few times. V gene TRBV18 combines with J gene TRBJ2-2; D is ambiguous. In germline, CDR1 is KGHSH, CDR2 LQKENI. V was clipped by 4 bases and J by 4 bases, with 10 bases between them. The CDR3 has 14 residues. The CDR3 sequence is CASSREQSTGELFF. In nucleotides, the CDR3 is TGTGCCAGCTCACGGGAACAGAGCACCGGGGAGCTGTTTTTT.

This clonotype was picked up many times. The CDR3 here is CASSRTSQSVETQYF. CDR3 nucleotides: TGTGCCAGCAGCCGGACTAGCCAAAGCGTGGAGACCCAGTACTTC. This chain links TRBV27 with TRBJ2-5; 8 positions agree with TRBD2. Trimming removed 6 bases from V and 5 bases from J; junction bases left unmatched: 11. CDR1 is MNHEY and CDR2 is SMNVEV in the germline V gene (reference sequence). The CDR3 consists of 15 residues.